This TCR beta chain was captured in a study of tumor and adjacent non-tumor tissue in lung cancer. As to this clonotype: The antigen is undetermined. A junction end diverges from the germline sequence, so it may reflect a read error.

Study-wide results and caveats: Tumor repertoires had a smaller top 100 clone share than normal lung.

RNA was extracted from bulk tissue without any cell sorting. A modified ARM-PCR protocol with three rounds of nested PCR amplified TCRbeta. A single record per CDR3 protein comes from TCRdb applying MiXCR to the multiplex PCR reads. There are about 200,000 distinct CDR3 sequences in the sample; around 70% occur only once, and around 25% lies in the top ten. This CDR3 spans 14 amino acids. CDR1 and CDR2 from the germline V gene are DFQATT and SNEGSKA (reference sequence). This chain joins TRBV20-1 and TRBJ1-6, with a possible D match to TRBD1 (5 bases). The receptor comes from a man aged 60 to 75 with non-small cell lung cancer. Sequencing was done on a sample of lung tumor tissue. CDR3: CCARVQGEHSHLHF. The CDR3 DNA sequence: TGCTGTGCTAGAGTCCAGGGAGAGCATTCACACCTCCACTTT.